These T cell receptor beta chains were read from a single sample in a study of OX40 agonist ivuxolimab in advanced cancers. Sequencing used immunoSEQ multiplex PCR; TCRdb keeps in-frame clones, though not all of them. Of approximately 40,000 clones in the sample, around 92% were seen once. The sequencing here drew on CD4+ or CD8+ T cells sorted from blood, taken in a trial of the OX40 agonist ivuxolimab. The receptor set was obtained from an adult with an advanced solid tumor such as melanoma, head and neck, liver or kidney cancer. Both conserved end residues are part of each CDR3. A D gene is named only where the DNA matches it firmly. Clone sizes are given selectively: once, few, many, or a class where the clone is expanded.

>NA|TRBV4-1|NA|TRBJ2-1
CASSPGDSRYNEQFF
TGCGCCAGCAGCCCGGGGGACAGTAGATACAATGAGCAGTTCTTC
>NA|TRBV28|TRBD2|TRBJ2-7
CASTLGLAGHHEQYF
TGTGCCAGCACCTTGGGACTAGCGGGACACCACGAGCAGTACTTC
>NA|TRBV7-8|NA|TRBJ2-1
CASSLGGDWTYNEQFF
TGTGCCAGCAGCTTAGGAGGGGATTGGACCTACAATGAGCAGTTCTTC
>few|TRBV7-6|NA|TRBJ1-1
CASSLAGTNTEAFF
TGTGCCAGCAGCTTAGCGGGCACGAACACTGAAGCTTTCTTT
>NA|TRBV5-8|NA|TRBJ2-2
CASSTITGELFF
TGTGCCAGCAGCACTATCACCGGGGAGCTGTTTTTT
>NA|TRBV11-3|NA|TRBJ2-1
CASSSDQRSSYNEQFF
TGTGCCAGCAGCTCGGACCAAAGGAGCTCCTACAATGAGCAGTTCTTC
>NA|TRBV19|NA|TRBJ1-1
CASSPDGQTWTEAFF
TGTGCCAGTAGTCCAGACGGACAGACCTGGACTGAAGCTTTCTTT
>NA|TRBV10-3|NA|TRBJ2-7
CATGTNLREQYF
TGTGCCACAGGGACGAATCTACGAGAGCAGTACTTC
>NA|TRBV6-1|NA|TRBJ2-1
CASGGTGPYNEQFF
TGTGCCAGCGGCGGGACGGGCCCCTACAATGAGCAGTTCTTC
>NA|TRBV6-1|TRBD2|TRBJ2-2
CASSDFSGSTGELFF
TGTGCCAGCAGTGATTTTAGCGGGAGCACCGGGGAGCTGTTTTTT